One TCR beta chain is described in this entry. Antigen unknown. A much larger clone sits a single nucleotide away, making a read error possible. Since no conserved phenylalanine or tryptophan closes the CDR3, a read error is the likely cause. The entry originates in a study of tumor-infiltrating lymphocytes in primary liver carcinoma. Study outcomes and limitations: It was tumor-adjacent and tumor-blood pairs that overlapped less than tumor region pairs did. The samples were not sorted (they were bulk), so CD4+ and CD8+ repertoires were not compared. A significantly higher top-250-clone fraction was found in tumors than in blood (p = 0.039).

Starting material of 400 to 600 ng total RNA yielded TCR beta cDNA via a constant-region primer. Libraries for TCR beta were built through three nested multiplex PCR rounds, which together made up a slightly modified ARM-PCR procedure. With TRBV1-TRBV30 forward primers and a C-beta reverse primer, the first two PCR rounds were run for around 10 cycles each. Each CDR3 protein is one row after TCRdb ran MiXCR on the multiplex PCR reads. The sample has around 330,000 distinct CDR3 sequences; around three fifths are singletons. Germline lookup yields CDR1 MGHDK and CDR2 SYGVNS. The ends were cut back, 3 bases at V and 1 base at J, with 10 bases in the middle. CDR3 length: 14 residues. Out of unsorted whole blood came the blood RNA, and germline DNA was extracted as well. Chronic HBV infection affected patients, none of whom had received treatment.

This TCR was recovered from a man aged 40-49 years with primary liver carcinoma and hepatitis B virus infection. This sequence joins TRBV25-1 and TRBJ2-7, with D possibly being TRBD1 or TRBD2 (5 bases each). Sequenced: peripheral blood. CDR3 region: CASSEGEKSYEQYL. In DNA, the CDR3 is TGTGCCAGCAGTGAGGGGGAGAAGTCCTACGAGCAGTACCTC.